This T cell receptor (beta chain) appears in the sequencing data of a study of neurological immune-mediated disorders. In this sample, this clonotype turned up many times. Trimming at V came to 5 bases and at J to 8 bases, leaving 16 bases not matched to a gene. Germline lookup yields CDR1 LNHDA and CDR2 SQIVND (reference sequence). The CDR3 covers 18 residues. The cDNA came from 5'RACE with 10-nucleotide random UMIs. TCRdb analysed the 5' RACE reads with MiXCR anew, one entry per CDR3 protein. Among approximately 40,000 distinct CDR3 sequences listed, roughly 4.8% were seen once. The J gene is TRBJ2-1, the V gene TRBV19; TRBD1 matches 12 bases. The sample consisted of CD4+ T cells from blood. This sequence was found in a man between 18 and 29 years old in good health. CDR3 in amino acids: CASSLGQGATDEFYEQFF. The CDR3 region has the DNA TGTGCCAGTAGTCTGGGACAGGGGGCGACGGACGAGTTCTATGAGCAGTTCTTC.